The clone carrying this TCR beta chain was picked up one time. Its antigen is not known. These data come from a study of identical twins. The study, taken as a whole, reports: Carriage of fewer insertions was seen in abundant cord blood beta clonotypes, whereas memory repertoires showed none.

Unique molecular identifiers were in the cDNA, with template-switch universal primer binding. Via MiXCR, TCRdb re-called the 5' RACE reads, giving one row per CDR3 protein. The data contain just over 500,000 distinct CDR3 sequences, 22% of them singletons. CDR3 length equals 13 residues. CDR1 SGHTA and CDR2 FQGNSA come from the germline V gene. V gave up 8 bases and J gave up 2 bases, with 12 bases separating them. These data were likewise used in another study, on T cells expressing NK-cell markers. That study reports: Dominant NKG2C+ clonotype frequencies of about 1.0-8% of CD8+ T cells were measured in about 6 donors. Similarly, these clonotypes led the CD3+CD56-NKG2C+ fraction as well in several donors.

The clonotype comes from a woman aged 18-35 years in good health. V is TRBV7-2 and J is TRBJ2-5, with a tentative D call TRBD2 (6 bases). Sample: CD4+ T cells sorted from blood. The chain's CDR3 is CASQPAGQETQYF. The CDR3 DNA follows: TGTGCCAGCCAGCCGGCGGGGCAAGAGACCCAGTACTTC.